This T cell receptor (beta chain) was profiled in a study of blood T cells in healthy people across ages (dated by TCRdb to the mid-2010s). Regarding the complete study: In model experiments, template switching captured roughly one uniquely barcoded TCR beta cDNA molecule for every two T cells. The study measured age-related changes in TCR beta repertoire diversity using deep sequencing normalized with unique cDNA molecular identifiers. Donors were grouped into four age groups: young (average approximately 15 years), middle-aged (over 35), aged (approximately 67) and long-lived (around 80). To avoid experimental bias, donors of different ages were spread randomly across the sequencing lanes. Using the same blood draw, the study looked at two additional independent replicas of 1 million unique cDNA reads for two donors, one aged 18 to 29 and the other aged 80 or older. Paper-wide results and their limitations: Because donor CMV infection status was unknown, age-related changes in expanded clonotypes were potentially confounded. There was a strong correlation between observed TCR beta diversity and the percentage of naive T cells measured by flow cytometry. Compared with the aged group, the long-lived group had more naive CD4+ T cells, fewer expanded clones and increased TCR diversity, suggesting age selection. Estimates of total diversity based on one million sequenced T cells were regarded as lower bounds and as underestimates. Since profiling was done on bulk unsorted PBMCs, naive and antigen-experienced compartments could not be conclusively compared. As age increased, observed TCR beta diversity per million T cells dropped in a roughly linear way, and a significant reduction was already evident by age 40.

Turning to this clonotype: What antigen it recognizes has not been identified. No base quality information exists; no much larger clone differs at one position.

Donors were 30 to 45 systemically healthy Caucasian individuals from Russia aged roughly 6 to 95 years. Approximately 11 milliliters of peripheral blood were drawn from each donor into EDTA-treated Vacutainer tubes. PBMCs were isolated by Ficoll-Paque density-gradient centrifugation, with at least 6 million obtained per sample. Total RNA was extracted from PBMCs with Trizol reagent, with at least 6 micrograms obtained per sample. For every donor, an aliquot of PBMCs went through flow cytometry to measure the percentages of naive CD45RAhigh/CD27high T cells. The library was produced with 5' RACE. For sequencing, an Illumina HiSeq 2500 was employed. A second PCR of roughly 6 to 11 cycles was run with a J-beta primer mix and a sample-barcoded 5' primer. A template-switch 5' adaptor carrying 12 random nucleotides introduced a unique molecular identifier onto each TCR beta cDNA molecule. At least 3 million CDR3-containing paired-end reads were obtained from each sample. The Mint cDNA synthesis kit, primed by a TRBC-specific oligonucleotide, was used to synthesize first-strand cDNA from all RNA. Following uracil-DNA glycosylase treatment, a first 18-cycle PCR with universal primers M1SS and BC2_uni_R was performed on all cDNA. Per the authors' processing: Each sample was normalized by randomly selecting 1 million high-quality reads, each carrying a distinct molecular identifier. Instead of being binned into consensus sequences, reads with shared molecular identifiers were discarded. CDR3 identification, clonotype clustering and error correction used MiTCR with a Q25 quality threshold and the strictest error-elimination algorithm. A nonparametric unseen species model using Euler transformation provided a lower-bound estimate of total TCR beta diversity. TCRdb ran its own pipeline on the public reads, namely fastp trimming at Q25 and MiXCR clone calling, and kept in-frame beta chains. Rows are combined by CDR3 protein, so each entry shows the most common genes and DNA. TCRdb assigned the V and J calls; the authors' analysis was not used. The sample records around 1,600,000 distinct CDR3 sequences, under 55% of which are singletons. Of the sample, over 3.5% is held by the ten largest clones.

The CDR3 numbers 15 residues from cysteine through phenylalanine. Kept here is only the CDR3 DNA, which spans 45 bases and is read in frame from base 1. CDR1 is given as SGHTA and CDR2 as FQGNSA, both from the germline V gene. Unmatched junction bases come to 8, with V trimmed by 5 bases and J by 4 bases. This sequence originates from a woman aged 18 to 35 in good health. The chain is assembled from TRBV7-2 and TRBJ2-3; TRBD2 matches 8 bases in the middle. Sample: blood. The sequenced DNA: TGTGCCAGCAGCATTAGCGGGGTCGGGGCAGATACGCAGTATTTT. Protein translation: CASSISGVGADTQYF.